A single sample is the source of the 29 T cell receptor beta chains below, sequenced in a study of Tregs in tolerant kidney transplant recipients. Repertoires were generated with immunoSEQ multiplex PCR, while TCRdb's copy carries only in-frame clones and drops some. This repertoire shows over 60,000 clones, roughly 84% found once; its top ten account for about 4%. Material: CD4+ T cells from blood. These receptors all stem from a human donor in good health.

The chain combines TRBV5-4 with TRBJ2-7; a possible D gene is TRBD2 (5 bases). V was clipped by 0 bases and J by 2 bases, with 15 bases between them. In germline, CDR1 is SGHNT, CDR2 YYREEE (reference sequence). The CDR3 has 16 amino acids. CDR3 amino acids: CASSLGVGAATYEQYF. The CDR3 DNA sequence: TGTGCCAGCAGCTTGGGCGTGGGAGCTGCGACCTACGAGCAGTACTTC.

V usage is TRBV6-5 and J usage is TRBJ2-7; D is possibly TRBD1 (6 bases). The CDR3 extends over 16 amino acids. Germline CDR1 reads MNHEY; CDR2 reads SVGAGI. The V gene lost 2 bases and the J gene lost 5 bases, with 19 bases spanning the gap. The DNA of the CDR3 is TGTGCCAGCAGTTACACTGGCGGGCAGGGGACGGACGAGCAGTACTTC. Protein product: CASSYTGGQGTDEQYF.

In this sample, this clone turned up a few times. V usage is TRBV5-1 and J usage is TRBJ2-7, with unresolved D. The V end was cut by 6 bases, the J end by 4 bases, with 11 bases between. Germline-derived CDR1 and CDR2 are SGHRS and YFSETQ. This CDR3 contains 12 residues. CDR3: CASTSPVYEQYF. The CDR3, as DNA: TGCGCCAGCACTTCTCCAGTTTACGAGCAGTACTTC. Full variable domain (rest looked up from reference TRBV5-1 and TRBJ2-7): KAGVTQTPRYLIKTRGQQVTLSCSPISGHRSVSWYQQTPGQGLQFLFEYFSETQRNKGNFPGRFSGRQFSNSRSEMNVSTLELGDSALYLCASTSPVYEQYFGPGTRLTVT.

In DNA form, the CDR3 reads TGCAGCGTTGTGTACCTAGCGGGAGAAGGGCATGAGCAGTTCTTC. Protein sequence: CSVVYLAGEGHEQFF. The V call is TRBV29-1, the J call TRBJ2-1; TRBD2 agrees at 10 bases. CDR3 size: 15 residues. CDR1 SQVTM and CDR2 ANQGSEA come from the germline V gene. J lost 8 bases, V lost 4 bases, and 11 bases had no gene match.

The gene calls are TRBV27 and TRBJ1-2, with 9 bases fitting TRBD1. The CDR3 loop spans 15 amino acids. The germline V gene has CDR1 MNHEY and CDR2 SMNVEV (reference sequence). Trimming removed 5 bases from V and 8 bases from J; junction bases left unmatched: 12. CDR3: CASSHIRDRVPGYTF. CDR3 DNA: TGTGCCAGCAGTCATATCCGGGACAGGGTGCCCGGCTACACCTTC.

The genes are TRBV19 and TRBJ2-7, with 9 bases fitting TRBD1. With 5 bases clipped from V and 9 bases from J, the junction kept 11 bases outside the gene matches. Per germline, CDR1 LNHDA and CDR2 SQIVND (reference sequence). CDR3 length: 14 amino acids. CDR3 sequence: CASSHRDRAVVQYF. The CDR3, as DNA: TGTGCCAGTAGTCACCGGGACAGGGCAGTGGTGCAGTACTTC.

This clone showed up just a few times. This chain links TRBV27 with TRBJ2-5; 8 bases are a match to TRBD2. Germline CDR1 and CDR2: MNHEY and SMNVEV (reference sequence). V lost 10 bases to trimming and J lost 3 bases; unmatched junction nucleotides: 10. CDR3 length: 14 residues. CDR3 sequence: CATGGGTTKETQYF. As DNA, the CDR3 is TGTGCCACCGGGGGGGGGACAACGAAAGAGACCCAGTACTTC.

This chain connects TRBV10-2 to TRBJ1-1; 7 bases agree with TRBD1. Germline assignment: CDR1 WSHSY and CDR2 SAAADI. CDR3 length equals 14 residues. J was trimmed by 0 bases and V by 8 bases; bases with no gene match: 6. The DNA for the CDR3 is TGCGCCAGCCGACAGGGTTGGGTGAACACTGAAGCTTTCTTT. Its protein is CASRQGWVNTEAFF.

The rearrangement uses TRBV29-1 and TRBJ2-5, with D possibly matching TRBD2 (5 bases). V shed 5 bases and J shed 5 bases, with 15 bases lying between them. From germline, CDR1 is SQVTM and CDR2 ANQGSEA. This CDR3 contains 13 residues. CDR3 in DNA: TGCAGCGTTTACGGGGAGATAGGCGAGACCCAGTACTTC. Encoded protein: CSVYGEIGETQYF.

The V call is TRBV7-7, the J call TRBJ2-6, with D tentatively TRBD1 or TRBD2 (5 bases each). V gave up 5 bases and J gave up 0 bases, with 14 bases separating them. The CDR3 spans 17 residues. The germline gives CDR1 SSHAT, CDR2 FNYEAQ (reference sequence). The CDR3 DNA reads TGTGCCAGCAGCCCCGGGGCCCCTTACTCTGGGGCCAACGTCCTGACTTTC. This sequence encodes CASSPGAPYSGANVLTF.

V usage is TRBV7-3 and J usage is TRBJ2-2, with 9 bases lining up with TRBD2. CDR1 is SGHTA and CDR2 is FQGTGA in the germline V gene. Germline trimming cut 4 bases from V and 3 bases from J; bases unmatched to any gene: 9. The CDR3 contains 17 residues. The CDR3 region is CASSSGAGGPYTGELFF. The CDR3 bases are TGTGCCAGCAGCTCGGGCGCGGGGGGGCCCTACACCGGGGAGCTGTTTTTT.

This clone was seen only a few times. The rearrangement uses TRBV18 and TRBJ2-1; D not resolved. This CDR3 is 15 amino acids long. Trimming removed 2 bases at V and 0 bases at J, with 8 bases between. Germline loops: CDR1 KGHSH, CDR2 LQKENI. The CDR3 coding sequence is TGTGCCAGCTCACCAGGGCCTGCCTCCTACAATGAGCAGTTCTTC. Its protein is CASSPGPASYNEQFF.

This sequence joins TRBV5-1 and TRBJ2-1, with unresolved D. Germline V gives CDR1 SGHRS, CDR2 YFSETQ. The V end lost 4 bases, the J end lost 7 bases, and 12 bases lay between the germline ends. The CDR3 has 13 amino acids. The CDR3 region has the DNA TGCGCCAGCAGCCCAGGATCAGATAATGAGCAGTTCTTC. Translating gives CASSPGSDNEQFF.

The chain has TRBV11-2 and TRBJ1-1; the D gene is possibly TRBD1 (5 bases). The CDR3 extends over 16 amino acids. The V end was cut by 5 bases, the J end by 3 bases, with 19 bases between. Germline values: CDR1 SGHAT, CDR2 FQNNGV. The CDR3 loop is CASSPADPWGYTEAFF. The CDR3 DNA follows: TGTGCCAGCAGCCCCGCCGACCCCTGGGGGTACACTGAAGCTTTCTTT.

V is TRBV27 and J is TRBJ2-2; no firm D call. The length of the CDR3 is 14 residues. The V gene's germline CDR1 is MNHEY and CDR2 SMNVEV (reference sequence). Trimming removed 5 bases from V and 2 bases from J, with 9 bases in between. CDR3 region: CASSIYRNTGELFF. CDR3 nucleotides: TGTGCCAGCAGTATCTACAGAAACACCGGGGAGCTGTTTTTT.

The chain uses TRBV9 and TRBJ2-3, with D perhaps TRBD2 (6 bases). The germline V gene has CDR1 SGDLS and CDR2 YYNGEE. This CDR3 has 17 amino acids. V gave up 1 base and J gave up 2 bases, with 17 bases separating them. The CDR3 is CASSVTRGLPNTDTQYF. The CDR3 nucleotides are TGTGCCAGCAGCGTAACGAGGGGACTCCCAAACACAGATACGCAGTATTTT. Full variable domain (rest looked up from reference TRBV9 and TRBJ2-3): DSGVTQTPKHLITATGQRVTLRCSPRSGDLSVYWYQQSLDQGLQFLIQYYNGEERAKGNILERFSAQQFPDLHSELNLSSLELGDSALYFCASSVTRGLPNTDTQYFGPGTRLTVL.

The gene calls are TRBV4-3 and TRBJ1-2; perhaps TRBD1 as D (5 bases). CDR1 is LGHNA and CDR2 is YSLEER in the germline V gene. The CDR3 sequence is 17 residues long. V lost 1 base to trimming and J lost 0 bases, with 15 bases between them. DNA of the CDR3: TGCGCCAGCAGCCAAGGACATGGGACCGTCACTAACTATGGCTACACCTTC. Protein: CASSQGHGTVTNYGYTF.

The chain couples TRBV11-3 to TRBJ1-1; 7 bases line up with TRBD1. The germline V gene encodes CDR1 SGHNT and CDR2 YENEEA. V was clipped by 5 bases and J by 5 bases; unmatched bases: 8. The CDR3 loop spans 14 amino acids. The CDR3 DNA follows: TGTGCCAGCAGCATGACAGGGATTGATACTGAAGCTTTCTTT. Its protein is CASSMTGIDTEAFF.

This clone was recorded once. In DNA, the CDR3 is TGTGCCAGTAGTATCTCGACAGTTCGATCCCGCAATTCACCCCTCCACTTT. Translating it yields CASSISTVRSRNSPLHF. The chain recombines TRBV19 with TRBJ1-6; D might be TRBD1 (5 bases). V was clipped by 3 bases and J by 7 bases, with 19 bases between them. Germline V gene sequence: CDR1 LNHDA, CDR2 SQIVND (reference sequence). The CDR3 runs to 17 residues.

CDR3 sequence (DNA): TGTGCCAGCAGCCAAGAACGGGCTAGCGGCACAGATACGCAGTATTTT. It is translated as CASSQERASGTDTQYF. The rearrangement joins TRBV5-4 to TRBJ2-3; the D gene is possibly TRBD2 (6 bases). There are 16 residues in the CDR3. V was trimmed by 4 bases and J by 1 base, leaving 16 bases between them. CDR1 is SGHNT, CDR2 YYREEE, per germline (reference sequence).

This clone was counted between two and nine times. The chain carries TRBV7-3 and TRBJ2-7; 9 nucleotides line up with TRBD1. Germline-derived CDR1 and CDR2 are SGHTA and FQGTGA. V lost 0 bases, J lost 3 bases, and 3 bases stayed unmatched. The CDR3 is 15 residues long. The DNA for the CDR3 is TGTGCCAGCAGCTTAACTGGACAGGGGAACTACGAGCAGTACTTC. As protein: CASSLTGQGNYEQYF.

The sample holds one count of this clone. The V gene is TRBV30, the J gene TRBJ2-3, with 7 positions matching TRBD2. This CDR3 has 14 residues. Germline CDR1 GTSNPN, CDR2 SVGIG (reference sequence). The V and J ends lost 2 bases and 6 bases, in that order; junction bases with no gene match: 8. CDR3 in DNA: TGTGCCTGGAGTCTCGCGGGGGAGTTGGATACGCAGTATTTT. It is translated as CAWSLAGELDTQYF.

The chain has TRBV4-2 and TRBJ2-7, with D tentatively TRBD1 or TRBD2 (5 bases each). The CDR3 spans 15 residues. CDR1 is LGHNA and CDR2 is YNFKEQ in the germline V gene. V gave up 0 bases and J gave up 3 bases, with 12 bases separating them. The CDR3 sequence: CASSQERGRSYEQYF. The DNA for the CDR3 is TGTGCCAGCAGCCAAGAACGGGGACGGAGCTACGAGCAGTACTTC.

This chain connects TRBV5-4 to TRBJ2-3, with 9 bases aligning to TRBD2. Germline-derived CDR1 and CDR2 are SGHNT and YYREEE (reference sequence). This CDR3 is built from 18 residues. J gave up 4 bases and V 0 bases, and 12 bases lay outside the gene matches. CDR3 coding DNA: TGTGCCAGCAGCTTGGACCCCCTGGGCGGGGGGGCAGCAGATACGCAGTATTTT. Translation gives CASSLDPLGGGAADTQYF. Full variable domain (outside the CDR3, taken from reference TRBV5-4 and TRBJ2-3): ETGVTQSPTHLIKTRGQQVTLRCSSQSGHNTVSWYQQALGQGPQFIFQYYREEENGRGNFPPRFSGLQFPNYSSELNVNALELDDSALYLCASSLDPLGGGAADTQYFGPGTRLTVL.

V and J are TRBV5-1 and TRBJ2-5, with D perhaps matching TRBD1 (6 bases). Germline assignment: CDR1 SGHRS and CDR2 YFSETQ. This CDR3 comprises 14 residues. With 4 bases removed from V and 3 bases from J, the gap between germline ends came to 13 bases. The CDR3 reads CASSPIGQKETQYF. CDR3 DNA: TGCGCCAGCAGCCCTATAGGACAGAAAGAGACCCAGTACTTC.

The chain recombines TRBV19 with TRBJ1-1, with D perhaps matching TRBD1 (6 bases). Trimming removed 10 bases from V and 2 bases from J, with 14 bases in between. The germline gives CDR1 LNHDA, CDR2 SQIVND (reference sequence). The CDR3 is 13 residues long. The CDR3 sequence is CATREGGNTEAFF. CDR3 bases: TGTGCCACTAGAGAAGGGGGTAACACTGAAGCTTTCTTT.

The chain combines TRBV5-4 with TRBJ1-6; TRBD1 might be the D (5 bases). The CDR3 contains 16 residues. V dropped 2 bases and J dropped 0 bases, with 9 bases sitting between them. Germline lookup yields CDR1 SGHNT and CDR2 YYREEE (reference sequence). Written as DNA, the CDR3 is TGTGCCAGCAGCTTAGGGGTGAGCTCCTATAATTCACCCCTCCACTTT. This codes for CASSLGVSSYNSPLHF.

CDR3 DNA: TGTGCCAGCAGCTTAGACGACAGGGGAAGCGGGGAGCTGTTTTTT. Protein: CASSLDDRGSGELFF. The rearrangement links TRBV11-3 to TRBJ2-2; 8 bases are shared with TRBD1. CDR3 length equals 15 residues. V lost 0 bases, J lost 7 bases, and 4 bases stayed unmatched. CDR1 and CDR2 from the germline V gene are SGHNT and YENEEA.

The table lists this clone with a count of one. The chain uses TRBV27 and TRBJ2-7; no clear D. In germline, CDR1 is MNHEY, CDR2 SMNVEV (reference sequence). This CDR3 is 14 amino acids long. Trimming took 3 bases from V and 5 from J, leaving 14 bases between them. Here the CDR3 reads CASSFSEVSDEQYF. DNA of the CDR3: TGTGCCAGCAGTTTCTCTGAAGTCAGCGACGAGCAGTACTTC.